A selection of T cell receptor beta chains follows, all from one sample in a study of blood T cell repertoires in COVID-19. Profiled with immunoSEQ multiplex PCR; TCRdb holds only in-frame clones, not every one. The sample includes around 110,000 clones, approximately 78% of them seen just once. The sample taken for sequencing was peripheral blood. The receptors derive from a man between 65 and 80 years old with acute or convalescent COVID-19. CDR3s include the opening cysteine and the closing phenylalanine or tryptophan.

TRBV19	TRBJ1-5	CASSKRETGGVNQPQHF
TRBV10-3	TRBJ1-4	CAISESILQGSEEKLFF
TRBV12-3/TRBV12-4	TRBJ2-7	CATGHSSYEQYF
TRBV11-2	TRBJ2-7	CASTDKGGRGYEQYF
TRBV2	TRBJ2-3	CASYSLGTGKWDTQYF
TRBV19	TRBJ1-2	CASTDRGLGYTF
TRBV28	TRBJ1-6	CASSLGTGSSYNSPLHF
TRBV20-1	TRBJ2-7	CRTGQGYEQYF
TRBV5-4	TRBJ1-1	CASSPSRDRANTEAFF
TRBV28	TRBJ1-4	CASSWGGQNEKLFF
TRBV3-1/TRBV3-2	TRBJ1-2	CASRGGDYGYTF
TRBV30	TRBJ1-5	CAWGDGGIGQPQHF
TRBV9	TRBJ2-1	CASKRDNNEQFF
TRBV9	TRBJ2-1	CASSYLAGSYNEQFF
TRBV5-1	TRBJ2-4	CASSPVGRANIQYF
TRBV24-1	TRBJ1-2	CATSEAGGNYGYTF
TRBV9	TRBJ2-7	CASSVGQGSREQYF
TRBV11-1	TRBJ2-1	CASSLSTGINNEQFF
TRBV23-1	TRBJ2-7	CASSPYARVSEQYF
TRBV19	TRBJ1-3	CASSIWTDYLGAGNTIYF
TRBV28	TRBJ2-3	CASIRGRVQGDTQYF
TRBV14	TRBJ2-5	CASSLTGMSETQYF
TRBV28	TRBJ1-1	CASSLIIGGAGVTEAFF
TRBV18	TRBJ1-2	CASSSYGYGYTF
TRBV5-1	TRBJ1-5	CASSPGDFSNQPQHF
TRBV5-4	TRBJ1-6	CASSSGQDVSPLHF
TRBV24-1	TRBJ2-5	CATSDPTSWDRGKGETQYF
TRBV18	TRBJ1-2	CASSTETAGGYTF
TRBV28	TRBJ2-5	CASSLYGGQETQYF
TRBV5-4	TRBJ2-7	CASSTTGTPTYEQYF
TRBV19	TRBJ2-3	CASSTGQGLDTQYF
TRBV28	TRBJ2-7	CASTSTGTHYEQYF
TRBV4-2	TRBJ2-5	CASSRIGTSGRARETQYF
TRBV2	TRBJ1-3	CASSLQGASGNTIYF
TRBV10-2	TRBJ1-6	CASSVKPNTGSPLHF
TRBV6-1	TRBJ1-1	CASSEAGQTALNTEAFF
TRBV5-1	TRBJ1-1	CASSLQTGGGTEAFF
TRBV11-3	TRBJ2-7	CASSLDYADEQYF
TRBV7-8	TRBJ2-3	CASSTHRGGSTDTQYF
TRBV9	TRBJ2-3	CASTQTAKLSDTQYF
TRBV28	TRBJ1-4	CASSLGSGLATNEKLFF
TRBV12-5	TRBJ1-3	CASAAHAGNTIYF
TRBV6-5	TRBJ2-1	CASSLLAANEQFF
TRBV6-5	TRBJ1-1	CASSYPIQTGNTEAFF
TRBV3-1/TRBV3-2	TRBJ1-2	CASSPSQTGRYTF
TRBV28	TRBJ1-4	CASREGQGRGEKLFF
TRBV7-9	TRBJ2-1	CASSPQWGLAGDNEQFF
TRBV5-6	TRBJ1-2	CASSPTDRATYGYTF
TRBV5-1	TRBJ2-5	CASKGGMETQYF
TRBV5-1	TRBJ2-7	CASSSSGLTPEQYF
TRBV28	TRBJ2-4	CASAGIENIQYF
TRBV25-1	TRBJ2-7	CASIRQVGAEQYF
TRBV11-2	TRBJ2-6	CASTFRGVGANVLTF
TRBV23-1	TRBJ2-1	CASMGQGSYDEQFF